Listed below are T cell receptor beta chains from one sample, sequenced in a study of T-cell memory formation after mild COVID-19. MiXCR, applied by TCRdb to the 5' RACE reads, yields one record per CDR3 protein. The sample lists about 210,000 distinct CDR3 sequences, more than 25% seen once, with more than 9.5% in the top ten. The sequencing input was PBMCs or a T cell subset sorted from them (not recorded which). The receptors were sampled from an adult woman who had mild COVID-19 (a few samples of this study predate the infection). Cell type and time point are not known. Both conserved end residues are part of each CDR3. The D gene is left open where the match is weak. Clone size is not always given. Where it is, it says once, few, many or a class for expanded clones.

>few|TRBD2|TRBJ2-7|TRBV12-3/TRBV12-4
CASKEGSGRSYEQYF
TGTGCCAGCAAAGAAGGAAGCGGGAGGAGTTACGAGCAGTACTTC
>-|TRBD1|TRBJ2-5|TRBV5-1
CASSTGTGGSNQETQYF
TGCGCCAGCAGCACCGGGACAGGGGGTTCTAACCAAGAGACCCAGTACTTC
>-|TRBD1|TRBJ2-1|TRBV7-9
CASSLATRDRGNEQFF
TGTGCCAGCAGCTTAGCAACCCGGGACAGGGGCAATGAGCAGTTCTTC
>medium-sized|TRBD1|TRBJ2-6|TRBV12-3/TRBV12-4
CASSSQTGGANVLTF
TGTGCCAGCAGTTCCCAGACAGGGGGGGCCAACGTCCTGACTTTC
>-|-|TRBJ2-2|TRBV2
CASSPNYSGELFF
TGTGCCAGCAGTCCTAACTACTCCGGGGAGCTGTTTTTT
>-|TRBD1|TRBJ2-5|TRBV18
CASSPLDRNLQETQYF
TGTGCCAGCTCACCCTTGGACAGGAACCTACAAGAGACCCAGTACTTC
>-|-|TRBJ2-5|TRBV5-1
CASSFVGGRQETQYF
TGCGCCAGCAGCTTCGTTGGGGGGCGCCAAGAGACCCAGTACTTC
>few|-|TRBJ2-7|TRBV7-2
CASSPRAGGSYEQYF
TGTGCCAGCAGTCCTAGGGCAGGGGGGTCATACGAGCAGTACTTC
>-|TRBD2|TRBJ2-7|TRBV6-1
CASSEAGSSGYEQYF
TGTGCCAGCAGTGAAGCGGGGTCTAGCGGATACGAGCAGTACTTC
>-|TRBD1|TRBJ2-1|TRBV7-6
CASSLTGTYNEQFF
TGTGCCAGCAGCTTGACAGGGACCTACAATGAGCAGTTCTTC
>-|-|TRBJ2-2|TRBV10-3
CATDGNGELFF
TGTGCCACCGACGGGAACGGGGAGCTGTTTTTT
>-|-|TRBJ2-1|TRBV29-1
CSVVYSRTNEQFF
TGCAGCGTTGTGTATTCGCGGACCAATGAGCAGTTCTTC
>few|TRBD1|TRBJ2-3|TRBV5-1
CASSLGQGSDTQYF
TGCGCCAGCAGCTTGGGACAGGGGTCAGATACGCAGTATTTT
>-|-|TRBJ2-3|TRBV12-3/TRBV12-4
CASTLNSDTQYF
TGTGCCAGCACTTTGAATAGCGATACGCAGTATTTT
>-|TRBD2|TRBJ2-1|TRBV7-6
CASSSWTSGEFF
TGTGCCAGCAGCTCCTGGACTAGCGGAGAGTTCTTC
>few|TRBD1|TRBJ2-1|TRBV3-1
CASSPNPGQGIYEQFF
TGTGCCAGCAGCCCTAACCCGGGACAGGGGATCTATGAGCAGTTCTTC
>-|TRBD1|TRBJ2-7|TRBV4-1
CASSQGGQGTYEQYF
TGCGCCAGCAGCCAAGGGGGACAGGGCACCTACGAGCAGTACTTC
>-|-|TRBJ2-3|TRBV5-1
CASSPWPVASTQYF
TGCGCCAGCAGCCCGTGGCCCGTGGCGAGTACGCAGTATTTT
>-|-|TRBJ2-5|TRBV27
CASQRGTQETQYF
TGTGCCAGCCAACGAGGGACCCAAGAGACCCAGTACTTC
>-|TRBD2|TRBJ2-4|TRBV7-2
CASSLGGGQGDIQYF
TGTGCCAGCAGCTTAGGGGGAGGGCAGGGTGACATTCAGTACTTC
>-|-|TRBJ2-7|TRBV18
CASSPPFGNSYEQYF
TGTGCCAGCTCACCACCGTTTGGGAACTCCTACGAGCAGTACTTC
>once|-|TRBJ1-4|TRBV7-9
CASSSGLTKGEKLFF
TGTGCCAGCAGCTCTGGACTGACAAAGGGGGAAAAACTGTTTTTT
>few|-|TRBJ1-1|TRBV12-3/TRBV12-4
CASSPLGGKPTEAFF
TGTGCCAGCAGCCCCCTGGGGGGGAAGCCCACTGAAGCTTTCTTT
>few|TRBD1|TRBJ2-7|TRBV27
CASSSPIRDRGSEQYF
TGTGCCAGCAGTTCACCTATACGGGACAGGGGATCCGAGCAGTACTTC
>-|-|TRBJ2-2|TRBV7-6
CASSLEAGRVTGELFF
TGTGCCAGCAGCTTAGAGGCAGGGCGGGTCACCGGGGAGCTGTTTTTT
>few|TRBD1|TRBJ2-1|TRBV4-2
CASSQGQGYNEQFF
TGTGCCAGCAGCCAAGGACAGGGGTACAATGAGCAGTTCTTC
>few|-|TRBJ2-1|TRBV15
CATSRGRHNEQFF
TGTGCCACCAGCAGAGGACGGCACAATGAGCAGTTCTTC
>few|-|TRBJ2-7|TRBV6-2/TRBV6-3
CASSYGGAPPPYEQYF
TGTGCCAGCAGTTACGGGGGAGCACCCCCGCCATACGAGCAGTACTTC
>-|-|TRBJ2-5|TRBV27
CASSLYEQETQYF
TGTGCCAGCAGTTTGTACGAACAAGAGACCCAGTACTTC
>-|TRBD2|TRBJ2-5|TRBV3-1
CASSPWSSGDFQETQYF
TGTGCCAGCAGCCCCTGGTCTAGCGGGGACTTCCAAGAGACCCAGTACTTC
>-|TRBD2|TRBJ2-7|TRBV2
CASRGLAGVYEQYF
TGTGCCAGCAGAGGACTAGCGGGAGTGTACGAGCAGTACTTC
>few|TRBD2|TRBJ2-5|TRBV20-1
CSARGLAIQETQYF
TGCAGTGCTAGAGGACTAGCCATCCAAGAGACCCAGTACTTC
>few|-|TRBJ2-3|TRBV7-8
CASRARTDTQYF
TGTGCCAGCAGGGCCCGGACAGATACGCAGTATTTT
>-|TRBD2|TRBJ2-7|TRBV9
CASSPTGLAGYEQYF
TGTGCCAGCAGCCCAACCGGACTAGCGGGCTACGAGCAGTACTTC
>few|-|TRBJ2-4|TRBV29-1
CSVVWDNKNIQYF
TGCAGCGTTGTATGGGACAACAAAAACATTCAGTACTTC
>-|TRBD1|TRBJ2-7|TRBV11-3
CASTSGQGSYEQYF
TGTGCCAGCACCTCGGGACAGGGCTCCTACGAGCAGTACTTC
>few|TRBD1|TRBJ2-7|TRBV7-9
CASSAGQGQLSYEQYF
TGTGCCAGCAGCGCCGGACAGGGACAGCTCTCCTACGAGCAGTACTTC
>few|-|TRBJ2-3|TRBV5-1
CASSLSIWKDTQYF
TGCGCCAGCAGCTTGAGCATATGGAAGGATACGCAGTATTTT
>few|TRBD2|TRBJ2-1|TRBV10-3
CAISGTSGKSYNEQFF
TGTGCCATCAGCGGGACTAGCGGGAAGTCCTACAATGAGCAGTTCTTC